Listed below are T cell receptor beta chains from one sample, sequenced in a study of identical twins. A single record per CDR3 protein comes from TCRdb applying MiXCR to the 5' RACE reads. This table has a few hundred thousand distinct CDR3 sequences, around a tenth appearing once. These data also formed part of another study, on yellow fever vaccine responses in identical twins.

The sample was PBMCs. These receptors all stem from a woman younger than 35 in good health. Each CDR3 is given with its conserved first and last residue. D genes are given only for firm matches. Size tells how often a clone was seen (once, few, many) or the class of an expanded clone, and some rows leave it out.

J gene | D gene | V gene | clone size | CDR3 DNA | CDR3 protein
TRBJ2-3 | TRBD2 | TRBV5-1 | NA | TGCGCCAGCAGCCCCCATATGGTAGCGGGGGGGCGCGGCACAGATACGCAGTATTTT | CASSPHMVAGGRGTDTQYF
TRBJ2-3 | NA | TRBV9 | few | TGTGCCAGCAGCGTTTTTAGCCAGGGGGATACGCAGTATTTT | CASSVFSQGDTQYF
TRBJ2-3 | TRBD2 | TRBV5-1 | NA | TGCGCCAGCAGCTTGATACTAGCGGGGGGTACAGATACGCAGTATTTT | CASSLILAGGTDTQYF
TRBJ2-7 | TRBD2 | TRBV9 | NA | TGTGCCAGCAGCGGACGATTAGCGGGAGGGCCAAACGAGCAGTACTTC | CASSGRLAGGPNEQYF
TRBJ2-1 | NA | TRBV7-8 | few | TGTGCCAGCAGCCGGAATGCCGCGAGTACAGTAAACTCCTACAATGAGCAGTTCTTC | CASSRNAASTVNSYNEQFF
TRBJ2-1 | NA | TRBV6-1 | NA | TGTGCCAGCAGCTCAGACATCCTCCTTCACAATGAGCAGTTCTTC | CASSSDILLHNEQFF
TRBJ2-7 | NA | TRBV9 | few | TGTGCCAGCAGCGTAGAAGGTAGCTCCTACGAGCAGTACTTC | CASSVEGSSYEQYF
TRBJ1-6 | NA | TRBV7-2 | few | TGTGCCAGCACCCGAGGGGTTTATAATTCACCCCTCCACTTT | CASTRGVYNSPLHF
TRBJ2-2 | NA | TRBV7-9 | many | TGTGCCAGCAGCTTATTTCGGGCTCTGGGCACCGGGGAGCTGTTTTTT | CASSLFRALGTGELFF
TRBJ2-6 | NA | TRBV7-9 | few | TGTGCCAGCGCCCTATGGGAGACAGGGGCCAACGTCCTGACTTTC | CASALWETGANVLTF
TRBJ1-1 | NA | TRBV4-3 | few | TGCGCCAGCAGCCATAGGGGCTCTGAAGCTTTCTTT | CASSHRGSEAFF
TRBJ2-5 | NA | TRBV6-2/TRBV6-3 | few | TGTGCCAGCGGAGGCCAGAACCAAGAGACCCAGTACTTC | CASGGQNQETQYF
TRBJ2-7 | NA | TRBV5-1 | NA | TGCGCCAGCAGCTTCCAGTCGGAAGGATCGTACGAGCAGTACTTC | CASSFQSEGSYEQYF
TRBJ2-3 | TRBD1 | TRBV7-9 | few | TGTGCCAGCAGCTCCGGGACAGGGAACACAGATACGCAGTATTTT | CASSSGTGNTDTQYF
TRBJ2-2 | NA | TRBV7-7 | many | TGTGCTAGCAGCTTAGACAGGTCGAACACCGGGGAGCTGTTTTTT | CASSLDRSNTGELFF
TRBJ2-2 | NA | TRBV7-9 | few | TGTGCCAGCAGCCCTTCCCATCCCGGGGAGCTGTTTTTT | CASSPSHPGELFF
TRBJ2-1 | TRBD2 | TRBV29-1 | NA | TGCAGCGTTGAAGATCCGCGTCTAGCGGGAACCGACAATGAGCAGTTCTTC | CSVEDPRLAGTDNEQFF
TRBJ2-1 | TRBD2 | TRBV7-7 | NA | TGTGCTAGCAGCTCAGGGACTAGCGGGAGGGACAATGAGCAGTTCTTC | CASSSGTSGRDNEQFF
TRBJ2-7 | NA | TRBV6-5 | NA | TGTGCCAGCAGTTACTCCTCGGGTAACCAGCCTAGCTCCTACGAGCAGTACTTC | CASSYSSGNQPSSYEQYF
TRBJ2-5 | NA | TRBV5-1 | NA | TGCGCCAGCAGCTCAACAGGGATGGTTCAAGAGACCCAGTACTTC | CASSSTGMVQETQYF
TRBJ1-4 | NA | TRBV29-1 | NA | TGCAGCGTTGCTGCAACTAATGAAAAACTGTTTTTT | CSVAATNEKLFF
TRBJ1-2 | TRBD1 | TRBV5-1 | many | TGCGCCAGCAGCTTAAGACAGGGTGTCGACGGCTACACCTTC | CASSLRQGVDGYTF
TRBJ2-4 | NA | TRBV7-9 | NA | TGTGCCAGCAACCTAGAAGGAGCCAAAAACATTCAGTACTTC | CASNLEGAKNIQYF
TRBJ2-2 | TRBD2 | TRBV12-3/TRBV12-4 | few | TGTGCCAGCAGTTGGACTAGCGGGGGGGGGTTCGGGGAGCTGTTTTTT | CASSWTSGGGFGELFF
TRBJ2-7 | NA | TRBV12-3/TRBV12-4 | NA | TGTGCCAGCAGTTTTATCCTTGAGGCGGTGGGCGACGAGCAGTACTTC | CASSFILEAVGDEQYF
TRBJ2-3 | TRBD2 | TRBV2 | few | TGTGCCACCTTGACTAGCGGGGGCCCACAGGCCCTGTATTTT | CATLTSGGPQALYF
TRBJ2-4 | NA | TRBV2 | NA | TGTGCCAGCAGGCGAGAGCTAGCCAAAAACATTCAGTACTTC | CASRRELAKNIQYF
TRBJ1-1 | NA | TRBV5-5 | few | TGTGCCAGCAGCCACGGACGCCCCCCGGGTACTGAAGCTTTCTTT | CASSHGRPPGTEAFF
TRBJ2-7 | TRBD1 | TRBV5-6 | NA | TGTGCCAGCAGCTTGACGGACAGGGTCTACGAGCAGTACTTC | CASSLTDRVYEQYF
TRBJ2-4 | NA | TRBV14 | NA | TGTGCCAGCAGCCACTGGGCCTCAGCCAAAAACATTCAGTACTTC | CASSHWASAKNIQYF
TRBJ1-5 | TRBD1 | TRBV12-3/TRBV12-4 | many | TGTGCCAGCAGTCCTGACAGGGTAGATCAGCCCCAGCATTTT | CASSPDRVDQPQHF
TRBJ2-7 | NA | TRBV7-8 | NA | TGTGCCAGCAGCTCTCAGCCGGAAAGCGAGCAGTACTTC | CASSSQPESEQYF
TRBJ1-2 | NA | TRBV5-1 | many | TGCGCCAGCTCCTCCCTCAGTTCCCGGGACTATGGCTACACCTTC | CASSSLSSRDYGYTF
TRBJ2-5 | NA | TRBV7-2 | NA | TGTGCCAGCAGCTCTACTAGTCGTCGCGAGACCCAGTACTTC | CASSSTSRRETQYF
TRBJ2-1 | NA | TRBV19 | NA | TGTGCCAGTAGTATGCTCCTAGGGAATGAGCAGTTCTTC | CASSMLLGNEQFF
TRBJ2-2 | NA | TRBV5-6 | NA | TGTGCCAGCAGCACGACGATGCGCGACGGGGAGCTGTTTTTT | CASSTTMRDGELFF
TRBJ2-2 | TRBD2 | TRBV11-2 | NA | TGTGCCAGCAGCTTACACGACGGGGGGGGGACCGGGGAGCTGTTTTTT | CASSLHDGGGTGELFF
TRBJ1-6 | TRBD1 | TRBV7-6 | NA | TGTGCCAGCAGCTCCATAGGGAGGACAGGGGGCTCGAAGAATTCACCCCTCCACTTT | CASSSIGRTGGSKNSPLHF
TRBJ2-1 | TRBD2 | TRBV4-3 | NA | TGCGCCAGCAGCCAAGGAGGGTCTTACGCGGGAGGGCCGGATGAGCAGTTCTTC | CASSQGGSYAGGPDEQFF
TRBJ2-1 | NA | TRBV20-1 | few | TGCAGTGCTAGCCCTTGGAGCTCCTACAATGAGCAGTTCTTC | CSASPWSSYNEQFF
TRBJ2-1 | TRBD2 | TRBV11-2 | NA | TGTGCCAGCGAAATGTTTGGGACTAGCGGGAGGAATGAGCAGTTCTTC | CASEMFGTSGRNEQFF
TRBJ1-2 | TRBD1 | TRBV7-9 | many | TGTGCCAGCAGCTCTATCGACAGGGGTACTGGCTACACCTTC | CASSSIDRGTGYTF
TRBJ2-5 | TRBD1 | TRBV5-6 | few | TGTGCCAGCAGCCTCCTGACAGGGGGCACGGAGACCCAGTACTTC | CASSLLTGGTETQYF
TRBJ2-5 | TRBD1 | TRBV29-1 | many | TGCAGCGTTAGGGACAGGGGGCGGGAGACCCAGTACTTC | CSVRDRGRETQYF
TRBJ2-7 | NA | TRBV10-3 | NA | TGTGCCATCAGTGAGGGACCGATCGTTCCCTACGAGCAGTACTTC | CAISEGPIVPYEQYF
TRBJ2-5 | TRBD1 | TRBV7-9 | NA | TGTGCCAGCAGCGACCCGGGACAGGGGGCGCAAGAGACCCAGTACTTC | CASSDPGQGAQETQYF
TRBJ2-1 | NA | TRBV20-1 | NA | TGCAGCGAGGGGGGACAGTACAATGAGCAGTTCTTC | CSEGGQYNEQFF
TRBJ2-5 | NA | TRBV5-1 | NA | TGCGCCAGCAGCTCCGGGACACGCAGTCAAGAGACCCAGTACTTC | CASSSGTRSQETQYF
TRBJ2-3 | TRBD2 | TRBV28 | many | TGTGCCAGCAGTTTAATACTAGCGGGAAACGCAGGGAATACGCAGTATTTT | CASSLILAGNAGNTQYF
TRBJ2-5 | TRBD2 | TRBV2 | few | TGTGCCAGCAGTCAAACTCCGACTAGCGGTCAAGAGACCCAGTACTTC | CASSQTPTSGQETQYF
TRBJ2-1 | NA | TRBV7-3 | few | TGTGCCAGCAGCGCCCGGGACGGAACCTACAATGAGCAGTTCTTC | CASSARDGTYNEQFF
TRBJ2-1 | TRBD2 | TRBV14 | many | TGTGCCAGCAGCCAAGCTCCAGGGAGGGGAGACAATGAGCAGTTCTTC | CASSQAPGRGDNEQFF
TRBJ2-7 | NA | TRBV20-1 | few | TGCAGTGCTAGAGCACAGAGCTCCTACGAGCAGTACTTC | CSARAQSSYEQYF
TRBJ1-5 | NA | TRBV27 | NA | TGTGCCAGCAGTGGGGGCAGGGGTACCCAGCCCCAGCATTTT | CASSGGRGTQPQHF
TRBJ1-4 | TRBD1 | TRBV7-8 | NA | TGTGCCAGCAGCGAAGGGACAGGGACCCTCTCAACTAATGAAAAACTGTTTTTT | CASSEGTGTLSTNEKLFF
TRBJ2-1 | TRBD2 | TRBV6-1 | many | TGTGCCAGCAGAGAAGCGGGGGGCTCCTACAATGAGCAGTTCTTC | CASREAGGSYNEQFF
TRBJ2-3 | NA | TRBV11-2 | NA | TGTGCCAGCAGCTTAGTTCCTCTAGCGACGGGGCCAGATACGCAGTATTTT | CASSLVPLATGPDTQYF
TRBJ2-1 | NA | TRBV6-5 | few | TGTGCCAGCAGTTACTTGGCTAAATCCAATGAGCAGTTCTTC | CASSYLAKSNEQFF
TRBJ2-2 | NA | TRBV5-1 | few | TGCGCCAGCAGCTTGGCAACACCGAACACCGGGGAGCTGTTTTTT | CASSLATPNTGELFF